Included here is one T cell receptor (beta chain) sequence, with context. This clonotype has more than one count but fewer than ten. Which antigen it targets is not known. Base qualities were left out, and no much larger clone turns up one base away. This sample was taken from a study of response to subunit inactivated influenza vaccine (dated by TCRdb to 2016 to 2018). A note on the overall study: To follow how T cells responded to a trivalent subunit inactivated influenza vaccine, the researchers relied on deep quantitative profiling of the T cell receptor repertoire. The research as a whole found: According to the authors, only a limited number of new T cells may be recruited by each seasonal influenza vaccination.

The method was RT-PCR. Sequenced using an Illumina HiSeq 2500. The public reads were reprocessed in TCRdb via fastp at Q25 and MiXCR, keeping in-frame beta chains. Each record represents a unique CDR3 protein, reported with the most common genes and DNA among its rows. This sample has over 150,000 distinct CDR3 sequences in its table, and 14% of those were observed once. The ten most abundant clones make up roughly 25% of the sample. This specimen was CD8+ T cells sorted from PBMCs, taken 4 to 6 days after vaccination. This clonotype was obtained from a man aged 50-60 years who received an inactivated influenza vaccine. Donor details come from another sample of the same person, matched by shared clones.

The CDR3 has the sequence CASSHGDTQYF. The nucleotide sequence is given as TGTGCCAGCAGCCACGGAGATACGCAGTATTTT. Recombination linked TRBV6-5 to TRBJ2-3, with no confident D gene call. The germline V gene yields MNHEY for CDR1 and SVGAGI for CDR2. Spanning cysteine to phenylalanine, the CDR3 consists of 11 amino acids. Only the CDR3 region is kept as DNA, spanning 33 bases read in frame from base 1. A distance of 6 bases separates the germline ends of V and J, which lose 6 bases and 5 bases respectively.